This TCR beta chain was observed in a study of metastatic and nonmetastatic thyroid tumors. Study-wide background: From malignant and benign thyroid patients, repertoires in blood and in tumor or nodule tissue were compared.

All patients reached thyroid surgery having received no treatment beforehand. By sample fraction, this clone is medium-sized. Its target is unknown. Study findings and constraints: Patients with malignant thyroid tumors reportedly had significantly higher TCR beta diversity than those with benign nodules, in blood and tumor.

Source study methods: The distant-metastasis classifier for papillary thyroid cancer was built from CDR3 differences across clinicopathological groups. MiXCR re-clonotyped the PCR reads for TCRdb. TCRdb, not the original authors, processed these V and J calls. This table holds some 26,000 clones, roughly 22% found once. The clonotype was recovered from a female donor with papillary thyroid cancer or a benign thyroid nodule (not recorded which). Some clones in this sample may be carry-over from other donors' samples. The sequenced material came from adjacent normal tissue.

In DNA, the CDR3 is TGTGCCAGCAGCCCTCGGACGGTCTACGAGCAGTACTTC. Amino acids: CASSPRTVYEQYF. V is TRBV7-2 and J is TRBJ2-7; D unresolved. The CDR3 loop spans 13 amino acids. The V gene's germline CDR1 is SGHTA and CDR2 FQGNSA. V was clipped by 5 bases and J by 3 bases, with 11 bases between them. Looking up the rest from reference TRBV7-2 and TRBJ2-7 gives the full variable domain: GAGVSQSPSNKVTEKGKDVELRCDPISGHTALYWYRQSLGQGLEFLIYFQGNSAPDKSGLPSDRFSAERTGGSVSTLTIQRTQQEDSAVYLCASSPRTVYEQYFGPGTRLTVT.